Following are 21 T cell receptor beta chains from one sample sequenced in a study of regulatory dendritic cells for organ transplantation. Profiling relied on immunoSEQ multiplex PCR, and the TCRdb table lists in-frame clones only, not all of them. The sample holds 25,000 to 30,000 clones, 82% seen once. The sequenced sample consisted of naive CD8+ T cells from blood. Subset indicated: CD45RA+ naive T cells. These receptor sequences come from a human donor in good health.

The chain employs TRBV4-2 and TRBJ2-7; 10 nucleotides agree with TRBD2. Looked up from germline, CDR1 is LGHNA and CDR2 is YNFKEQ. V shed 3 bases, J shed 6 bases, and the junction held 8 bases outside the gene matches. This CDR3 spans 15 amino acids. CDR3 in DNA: TGTGCCAGCAGCCAGGGAGCGGGGGGGCCTGGCGAGCAGTACTTC. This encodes CASSQGAGGPGEQYF.

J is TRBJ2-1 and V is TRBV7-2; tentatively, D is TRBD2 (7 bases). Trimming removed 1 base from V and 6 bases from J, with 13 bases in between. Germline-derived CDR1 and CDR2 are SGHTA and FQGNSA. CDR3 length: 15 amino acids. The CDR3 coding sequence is TGTGCCAGCAGCTTAGGTGGGGGGGCCCGCAATGAGCAGTTCTTC. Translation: CASSLGGGARNEQFF.

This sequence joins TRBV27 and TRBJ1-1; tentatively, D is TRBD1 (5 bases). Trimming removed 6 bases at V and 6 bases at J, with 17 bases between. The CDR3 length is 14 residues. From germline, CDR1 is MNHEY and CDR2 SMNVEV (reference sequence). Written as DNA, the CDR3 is TGTGCCAGCAGATCCCCCGCAGGGCCTTCTGAAGCTTTCTTT. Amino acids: CASRSPAGPSEAFF.

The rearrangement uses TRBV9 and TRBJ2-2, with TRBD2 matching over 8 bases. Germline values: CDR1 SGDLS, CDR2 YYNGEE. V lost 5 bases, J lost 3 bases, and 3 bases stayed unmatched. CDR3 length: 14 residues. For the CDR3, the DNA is TGTGCCAGCAGTTTCGGGGGGGACACCGGGGAGCTGTTTTTT. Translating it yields CASSFGGDTGELFF.

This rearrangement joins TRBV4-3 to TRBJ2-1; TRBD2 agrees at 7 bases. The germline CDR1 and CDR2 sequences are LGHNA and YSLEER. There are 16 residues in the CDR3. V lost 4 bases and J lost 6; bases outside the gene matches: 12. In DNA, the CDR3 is TGCGCCAGCAGCCGAGAGACTAGCTCAAGGGTCAATGAGCAGTTCTTC. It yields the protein CASSRETSSRVNEQFF.

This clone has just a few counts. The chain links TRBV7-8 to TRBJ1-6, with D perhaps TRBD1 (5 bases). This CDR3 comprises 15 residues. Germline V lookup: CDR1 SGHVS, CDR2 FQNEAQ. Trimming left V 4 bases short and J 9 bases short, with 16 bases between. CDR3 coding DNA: TGTGCCAGCAGCTCGCAACTCAGGGAAACTTCACCCCTCCACTTT. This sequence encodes CASSSQLRETSPLHF.

CDR3 residues: CASTLVGVVRGYTF. The CDR3 nucleotides are TGTGCCAGCACCCTTGTAGGGGTGGTTAGAGGCTACACCTTC. The rearrangement joins TRBV7-9 to TRBJ1-2, with a weak D call TRBD1 (5 bases). With 7 bases removed from V and 8 bases from J, the gap between germline ends came to 20 bases. Germline-derived CDR1 and CDR2 are SEHNR and FQNEAQ (reference sequence). This CDR3 spans 14 amino acids.

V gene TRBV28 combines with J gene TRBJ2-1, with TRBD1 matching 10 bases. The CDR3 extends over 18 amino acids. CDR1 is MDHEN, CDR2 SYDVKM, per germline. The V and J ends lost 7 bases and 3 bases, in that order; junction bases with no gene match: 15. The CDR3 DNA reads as TGTGCCAGCACCTCCGGGACAGGGGTTCGGCGGAACTACAATGAGCAGTTCTTC. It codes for CASTSGTGVRRNYNEQFF. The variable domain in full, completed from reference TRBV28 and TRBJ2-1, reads DVKVTQSSRYLVKRTGEKVFLECVQDMDHENMFWYRQDPGLGLRLIYFSYDVKMKEKGDIPEGYSVSREKKERFSLILESASTNQTSMYLCASTSGTGVRRNYNEQFFGPGTRLTVL.

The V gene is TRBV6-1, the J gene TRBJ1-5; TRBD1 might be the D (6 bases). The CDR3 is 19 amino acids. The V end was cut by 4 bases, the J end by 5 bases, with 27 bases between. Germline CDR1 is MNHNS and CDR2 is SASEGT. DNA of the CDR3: TGTGCCAGCAGTGCCGCGTGGGCAGGGGAGAACCACCACGATCAGCCCCAGCATTTT. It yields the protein CASSAAWAGENHHDQPQHF.

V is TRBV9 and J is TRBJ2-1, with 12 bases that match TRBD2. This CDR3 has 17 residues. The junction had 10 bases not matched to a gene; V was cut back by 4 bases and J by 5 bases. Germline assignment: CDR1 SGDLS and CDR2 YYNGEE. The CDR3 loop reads CASSHPVLAGGHNEQFF. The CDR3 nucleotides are TGTGCCAGCAGCCATCCTGTTCTAGCGGGGGGGCACAATGAGCAGTTCTTC.

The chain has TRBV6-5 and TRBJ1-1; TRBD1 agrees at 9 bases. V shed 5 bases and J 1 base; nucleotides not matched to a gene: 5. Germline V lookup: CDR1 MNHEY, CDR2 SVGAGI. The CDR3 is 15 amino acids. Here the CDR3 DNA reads TGTGCCAGCAGTCGCCCGGGACAGGGGAACACTGAAGCTTTCTTT. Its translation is CASSRPGQGNTEAFF.

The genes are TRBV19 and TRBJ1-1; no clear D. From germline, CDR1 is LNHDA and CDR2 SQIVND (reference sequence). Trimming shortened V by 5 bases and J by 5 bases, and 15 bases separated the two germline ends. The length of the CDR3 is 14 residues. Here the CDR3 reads CASSPRGGWTEAFF. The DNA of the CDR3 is TGTGCCAGTAGTCCCCGGGGAGGGTGGACTGAAGCTTTCTTT.

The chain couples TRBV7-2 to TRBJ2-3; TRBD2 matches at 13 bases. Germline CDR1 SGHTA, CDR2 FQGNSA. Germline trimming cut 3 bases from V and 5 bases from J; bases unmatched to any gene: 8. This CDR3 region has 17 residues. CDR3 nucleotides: TGTGCCAGCAGCTTCCTGACTAGCGGGGGGACGGGAGATACGCAGTATTTT. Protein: CASSFLTSGGTGDTQYF.

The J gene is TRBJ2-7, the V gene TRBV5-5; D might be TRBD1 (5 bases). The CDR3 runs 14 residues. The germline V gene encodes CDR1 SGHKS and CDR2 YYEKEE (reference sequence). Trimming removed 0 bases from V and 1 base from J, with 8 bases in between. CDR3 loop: CASSLASGSYEQYF. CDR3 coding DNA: TGTGCCAGCAGCTTGGCTTCAGGGTCCTACGAGCAGTACTTC.

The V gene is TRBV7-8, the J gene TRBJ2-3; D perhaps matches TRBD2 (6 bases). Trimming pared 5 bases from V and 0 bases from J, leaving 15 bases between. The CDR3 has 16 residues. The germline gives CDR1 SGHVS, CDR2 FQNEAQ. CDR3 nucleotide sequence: TGTGCCAGCAGCCCAGTCGGGACTGTGAGCACAGATACGCAGTATTTT. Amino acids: CASSPVGTVSTDTQYF.

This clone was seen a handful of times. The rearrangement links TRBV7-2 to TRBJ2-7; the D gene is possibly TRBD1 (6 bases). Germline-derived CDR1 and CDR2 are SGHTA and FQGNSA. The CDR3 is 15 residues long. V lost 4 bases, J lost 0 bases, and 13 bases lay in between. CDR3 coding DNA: TGTGCCAGCAGCTCCGAGGGGACATACTCCTACGAGCAGTACTTC. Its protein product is CASSSEGTYSYEQYF. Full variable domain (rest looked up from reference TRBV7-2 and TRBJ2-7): GAGVSQSPSNKVTEKGKDVELRCDPISGHTALYWYRQSLGQGLEFLIYFQGNSAPDKSGLPSDRFSAERTGGSVSTLTIQRTQQEDSAVYLCASSSEGTYSYEQYFGPGTRLTVT.

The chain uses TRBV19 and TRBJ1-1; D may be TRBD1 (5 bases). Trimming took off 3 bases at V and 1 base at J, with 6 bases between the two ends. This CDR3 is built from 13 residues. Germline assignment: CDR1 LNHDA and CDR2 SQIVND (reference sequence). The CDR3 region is CASSMGQNTEAFF. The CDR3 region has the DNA TGTGCCAGTAGTATGGGGCAGAACACTGAAGCTTTCTTT. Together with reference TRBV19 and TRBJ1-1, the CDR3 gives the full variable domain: DGGITQSPKYLFRKEGQNVTLSCEQNLNHDAMYWYRQDPGQGLRLIYYSQIVNDFQKGDIAEGYSVSREKKESFPLTVTSAQKNPTAFYLCASSMGQNTEAFFGQGTRLTVV.

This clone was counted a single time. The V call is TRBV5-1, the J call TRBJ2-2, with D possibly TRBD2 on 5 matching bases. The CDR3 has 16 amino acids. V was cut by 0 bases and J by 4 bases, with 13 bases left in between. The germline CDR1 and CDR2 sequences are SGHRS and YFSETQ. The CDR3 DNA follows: TGCGCCAGCAGCTTGGAGGGAGCCCTTTCCACCGGGGAGCTGTTTTTT. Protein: CASSLEGALSTGELFF. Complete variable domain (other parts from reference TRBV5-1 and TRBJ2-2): KAGVTQTPRYLIKTRGQQVTLSCSPISGHRSVSWYQQTPGQGLQFLFEYFSETQRNKGNFPGRFSGRQFSNSRSEMNVSTLELGDSALYLCASSLEGALSTGELFFGEGSRLTVL.

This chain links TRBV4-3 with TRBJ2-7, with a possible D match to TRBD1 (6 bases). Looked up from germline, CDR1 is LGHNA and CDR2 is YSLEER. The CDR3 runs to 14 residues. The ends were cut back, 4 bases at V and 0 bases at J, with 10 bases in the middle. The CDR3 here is CASSPGDGSYEQYF. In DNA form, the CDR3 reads TGCGCCAGCAGCCCAGGGGACGGCTCCTACGAGCAGTACTTC.

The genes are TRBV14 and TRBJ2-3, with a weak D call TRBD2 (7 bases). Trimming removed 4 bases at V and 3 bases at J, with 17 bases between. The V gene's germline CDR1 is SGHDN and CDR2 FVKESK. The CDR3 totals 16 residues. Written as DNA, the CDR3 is TGTGCCAGCAGCCCCCTCGAGGGGGGGCCGACAGATACGCAGTATTTT. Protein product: CASSPLEGGPTDTQYF.

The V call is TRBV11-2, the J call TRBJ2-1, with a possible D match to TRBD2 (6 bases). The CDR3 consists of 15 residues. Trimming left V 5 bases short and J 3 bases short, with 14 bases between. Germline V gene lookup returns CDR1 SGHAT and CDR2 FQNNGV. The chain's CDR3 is CASSLGDSSYNEQFF. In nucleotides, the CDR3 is TGTGCCAGCAGCCTGGGGGACTCTAGCTACAATGAGCAGTTCTTC.